This entry is about one TCR beta chain. This entry is derived from a study of blood T cell repertoires in COVID-19. As for the study in general: Both acute and convalescent COVID-19 samples were obtained from the United States, Italy and Spain.

In the original analysis: The assay estimated nucleated cells by amplifying reference gene primers. Using immunoSEQ multiplex PCR, the repertoire was profiled, and TCRdb retains in-frame clones only, with some absent. V and J calls and clone size are given by that table; D and trimming were obtained from the DNA. The data hold roughly 220,000 clones, with 70% to 90% observed a single time. This CDR3 contains 13 residues. V was pared by 8 bases and J by 10 bases, with 17 bases between. Germline-derived CDR1 and CDR2 are MNHEY and SVGAGI. Clinical history reported by participants formed the basis on which cohorts were assigned.

This TCR was recovered from a man in his thirties or forties with acute COVID-19. The chain combines TRBV6-5 with TRBJ1-4; D gene unclear. Sample: PBMCs or T cells enriched from blood (not recorded which). The CDR3, as DNA: TGTGCCAGCTCATTTGGGCTGGGAGGAAAACTGTTTTTT. Its translation: CASSFGLGGKLFF.